The 27 T cell receptor beta chains below were found in one sample sequenced in a study of cytomegalovirus exposure and HLA in healthy donors. 60 Vbeta and 13 Jbeta primers were used in PCR. TCRdb's table, derived via immunoSEQ multiplex PCR, lists solely in-frame clones and lacks some. The sample lists over 85,000 clones; approximately 83% were seen once. What was sequenced was PBMCs. Receptor source: a man aged 35 to 55 in good health and CMV-seronegative.

Concerning this clone: At one boundary the junction diverges from the germline segment, which might be a read error. V usage is TRBV7-2 and J usage is TRBJ1-1; D is unresolved. The V gene's germline CDR1 is SGHTA and CDR2 FQGNSA. CDR3 size: 12 residues. The CDR3 loop is CASSLGAGKAFF. CDR3 DNA sequence: TGTGCCAGCAGTTTAGGAGCGGGGAAGGCTTTCTTT.

The genes are TRBV5-6 and TRBJ2-1; D perhaps matches TRBD2 (6 bases). Per germline, CDR1 SGHDT and CDR2 YYEEEE. V was cut by 3 bases and J by 0 bases, with 13 bases left in between. The CDR3 length is 16 residues. CDR3 DNA: TGTGCCAGCAGCTCCCGGGACTTGAGCTCCTACAATGAGCAGTTCTTC. It specifies CASSSRDLSSYNEQFF. Full variable domain (rest looked up from reference TRBV5-6 and TRBJ2-1): DAGVTQSPTHLIKTRGQQVTLRCSPKSGHDTVSWYQQALGQGPQFIFQYYEEEERQRGNFPDRFSGHQFPNYSSELNVNALLLGDSALYLCASSSRDLSSYNEQFFGPGTRLTVL.

V usage is TRBV2 and J usage is TRBJ2-1; the D gene is possibly TRBD2 (6 bases). The CDR3 runs 14 residues. Germline V lookup: CDR1 SNHLY, CDR2 FYNNEI. V was shortened by 6 bases and J by 9 bases, with 18 bases between the two germline ends. The CDR3: CASSSVPAGGEQFF. The CDR3 nucleotides are TGTGCCAGCAGCTCCGTCCCGGCCGGGGGTGAGCAGTTCTTC.

This chain links TRBV9 with TRBJ2-1, with TRBD1 identical over 7 bases. V trimming: 2 bases; J trimming: 10 bases; junction bases outside the gene matches: 9. Germline lookup yields CDR1 SGDLS and CDR2 YYNGEE. The CDR3 is 14 amino acids. The CDR3 sequence: CASSVWDSPSEQFF. CDR3 nucleotides: TGTGCCAGCAGCGTCTGGGACAGCCCGAGCGAGCAGTTCTTC.

The V gene is TRBV18, the J gene TRBJ2-7; weak D call: TRBD1 (6 bases). CDR1 and CDR2 (germline): KGHSH, LQKENI. The CDR3 runs to 13 residues. With 3 bases removed from V and 3 bases from J, the gap between germline ends came to 9 bases. In nucleotides, the CDR3 is TGTGCCAGCTCACCCCGGGACAACTACGAGCAGTACTTC. Its translation: CASSPRDNYEQYF. The variable domain in full, with the rest retrieved from reference TRBV18 and TRBJ2-7, is NAGVMQNPRHLVRRRGQEARLRCSPMKGHSHVYWYRQLPEEGLKFMVYLQKENIIDESGMPKERFSAEFPKEGPSILRIQQVVRGDSAAYFCASSPRDNYEQYFGPGTRLTVT.

V gene TRBV6-5 combines with J gene TRBJ2-7; 11 bases line up with TRBD1. The CDR3 totals 15 residues. V lost 0 bases to trimming and J lost 3 bases; unmatched junction nucleotides: 1. Germline CDR1 and CDR2: MNHEY and SVGAGI. The CDR3 region is CASSYSGTGGYEQYF. DNA of the CDR3: TGTGCCAGCAGTTACTCGGGGACAGGGGGCTACGAGCAGTACTTC.

The chain links TRBV10-3 to TRBJ2-1; tentative D call: TRBD1 (6 bases). This CDR3 region has 18 residues. Deletions cut 4 bases from V and 1 base from J, with 20 bases between. Germline values: CDR1 ENHRY, CDR2 SYGVKD. The DNA for the CDR3 is TGTGCCATCAGTGGTCCTCCCCACAGGGATTTATCCTACAATGAGCAGTTCTTC. Its protein product is CAISGPPHRDLSYNEQFF.

The chain employs TRBV7-2 and TRBJ1-2; 8 bases map to TRBD1. Germline CDR1 is SGHTA and CDR2 is FQGNSA. The J segment lost 4 bases and the V segment lost 2 bases, leaving 3 bases of the junction unmatched. The CDR3 totals 14 residues. The CDR3 sequence: CASSLPGGFYGYTF. CDR3 DNA sequence: TGTGCCAGCAGCTTACCAGGGGGCTTCTATGGCTACACCTTC.

This rearrangement joins TRBV7-9 to TRBJ1-1; TRBD1 is a possible D gene (5 bases). This CDR3 contains 14 residues. The V gene's germline CDR1 is SEHNR and CDR2 FQNEAQ (reference sequence). V lost 4 bases to trimming and J lost 1 base, with 10 bases between them. This CDR3 reads CASSSRGENTEAFF. The DNA of the CDR3 is TGTGCCAGCAGCTCCCGGGGGGAGAACACTGAAGCTTTCTTT. Looking up the rest from reference TRBV7-9 and TRBJ1-1 gives the full variable domain: DTGVSQNPRHKITKRGQNVTFRCDPISEHNRLYWYRQTLGQGPEFLTYFQNEAQLEKSRLLSDRFSAERPKGSFSTLEIQRTEQGDSAMYLCASSSRGENTEAFFGQGTRLTVV.

This chain connects TRBV7-2 to TRBJ1-2, with 7 bases lining up with TRBD1. The CDR3 runs 15 residues. V trimming: 5 bases; J trimming: 3 bases; junction bases outside the gene matches: 9. CDR1 SGHTA and CDR2 FQGNSA come from the germline V gene. The CDR3 region is CASSLAGTADYGYTF. The CDR3, as DNA: TGTGCCAGCAGCCTGGCCGGGACAGCAGACTATGGCTACACCTTC.

A word on this clone: The limits of the CDR3 on the DNA are not certain, so only TCRdb's listed CDR3 is given. The V and J genes are TRBV5-8 and TRBJ2-7; the listed D gene, TRBD1, was not tested against the DNA. The germline CDR1 and CDR2 sequences are SGHTS and YDEGEE. The CDR3 region is 13 residues in length, termini included. The CDR3 is CASSPGTVFWQYF.

This clone appeared a single time. The chain joins TRBV6-1 to TRBJ2-2; D remains ambiguous. The CDR3 extends over 15 amino acids. Per germline, CDR1 MNHNS and CDR2 SASEGT. The V and J ends lost 8 bases and 0 bases respectively, with 13 bases between them. The CDR3 nucleotides are TGTGCCAGCGAAAAAAGAGTCGCGAACACCGGGGAGCTGTTTTTT. Its protein product is CASEKRVANTGELFF.

This chain connects TRBV7-2 to TRBJ1-5; D might be TRBD1 (5 bases). The germline CDR1 and CDR2 sequences are SGHTA and FQGNSA. The CDR3 runs 17 residues. V was trimmed by 1 base and J by 2 bases, leaving 15 bases between them. CDR3 nucleotides: TGTGCCAGCAGCTTAGGCGGGGGGGGACGGGGCAATCAGCCCCAGCATTTT. Protein: CASSLGGGGRGNQPQHF. The full variable domain, rest sourced from reference TRBV7-2 and TRBJ1-5, is GAGVSQSPSNKVTEKGKDVELRCDPISGHTALYWYRQSLGQGLEFLIYFQGNSAPDKSGLPSDRFSAERTGGSVSTLTIQRTQQEDSAVYLCASSLGGGGRGNQPQHFGDGTRLSIL.

This sequence joins TRBV19 and TRBJ2-7; no firm D call. V gave up 5 bases and J gave up 3 bases, with 20 bases separating them. Germline V lookup: CDR1 LNHDA, CDR2 SQIVND (reference sequence). The CDR3 extends over 16 amino acids. The DNA for the CDR3 is TGTGCCAGTAGTCCCCGCCGAAGCTCCCTTGACTACGAGCAGTACTTC. Protein product: CASSPRRSSLDYEQYF.

The chain joins TRBV2 to TRBJ1-4; tentative D call: TRBD1 (6 bases). V was trimmed by 3 bases and J by 11 bases, leaving 16 bases between them. The CDR3 runs 14 residues. Looked up from germline, CDR1 is SNHLY and CDR2 is FYNNEI. The CDR3, as DNA: TGTGCCAGCAGTGAGGGGGGGGCCGGCTCGAAACTGTTTTTT. This encodes CASSEGGAGSKLFF. Full variable domain (remainder filled in from reference TRBV2 and TRBJ1-4): EPEVTQTPSHQVTQMGQEVILRCVPISNHLYFYWYRQILGQKVEFLVSFYNNEISEKSEIFDDQFSVERPDGSNFTLKIRSTKLEDSAMYFCASSEGGAGSKLFFGSGTQLSVL.

Only a few counts were recorded for this clone. The J gene is TRBJ1-1, the V gene TRBV4-3; D is unresolved. Germline CDR1 reads LGHNA; CDR2 reads YSLEER. This CDR3 is built from 14 residues. Trimming pared 4 bases from V and 1 base from J, leaving 10 bases between. For the CDR3, the DNA is TGCGCCAGCAGCCGAGACATGAGGAACACTGAAGCTTTCTTT. Amino acid sequence: CASSRDMRNTEAFF.

The chain uses TRBV5-1 and TRBJ2-5; a possible D gene is TRBD1 (6 bases). Germline V CDR1 and CDR2: SGHRS, YFSETQ. The CDR3 has 15 residues. V shed 5 bases and J shed 1 base, with 15 bases lying between them. CDR3 residues: CASSSSATGQETQYF. The CDR3 DNA sequence: TGCGCCAGCAGTTCTTCTGCGACAGGCCAAGAGACCCAGTACTTC.

The chain has TRBV5-6 and TRBJ1-3, with TRBD1 as a possible D gene (6 bases). This CDR3 contains 17 residues. Trimming took off 1 base at V and 0 bases at J, with 14 bases between the two ends. Germline CDR1 reads SGHDT; CDR2 reads YYEEEE. CDR3 protein: CASSLIGQKASGNTIYF. In DNA form, the CDR3 reads TGTGCCAGCAGCTTGATTGGACAGAAGGCCTCTGGAAACACCATATATTTT. The entire variable domain, with the rest obtained from reference TRBV5-6 and TRBJ1-3, is as follows: DAGVTQSPTHLIKTRGQQVTLRCSPKSGHDTVSWYQQALGQGPQFIFQYYEEEERQRGNFPDRFSGHQFPNYSSELNVNALLLGDSALYLCASSLIGQKASGNTIYFGEGSWLTVV.

This chain connects TRBV28 to TRBJ2-7; TRBD1 is a possible D gene (5 bases). The CDR3 covers 16 residues. CDR1 is MDHEN and CDR2 is SYDVKM in the germline V gene. V was pared by 4 bases and J by 0 bases, with 16 bases between. The CDR3 DNA reads TGTGCCAGCAGTTCTCCTCAAGGGGCCTCCTCCTACGAGCAGTACTTC. Protein product: CASSSPQGASSYEQYF.

The V call is TRBV4-2, the J call TRBJ1-6; weak D call: TRBD1 (5 bases). Trimming took off 0 bases at V and 6 bases at J, with 18 bases between the two ends. This CDR3 contains 18 residues. Germline V gene data show CDR1 as LGHNA and CDR2 as YNFKEQ. The CDR3 DNA reads TGTGCCAGCAGCCAAGAAGTGGTCGGGGGGACGGGTAATTCACCCCTCCACTTT. It yields the protein CASSQEVVGGTGNSPLHF.

V gene TRBV30 combines with J gene TRBJ2-7; 10 nucleotides align to TRBD1. V shed 3 bases and J 3 bases; nucleotides not matched to a gene: 11. Germline lookup yields CDR1 GTSNPN and CDR2 SVGIG (reference sequence). The CDR3 loop spans 16 amino acids. CDR3 residues: CAWRSTGTGVIYEQYF. Here the CDR3 DNA reads TGTGCCTGGAGATCCACCGGGACAGGGGTGATCTACGAGCAGTACTTC.

The chain links TRBV25-1 to TRBJ2-1; weak D call: TRBD1 (5 bases). CDR3 length: 13 amino acids. Trimming shortened V by 2 bases and J by 12 bases, and 14 bases separated the two germline ends. From germline, CDR1 is MGHDK and CDR2 SYGVNS. The CDR3 protein is CASSEPSNQGQFF. CDR3 in DNA: TGTGCCAGCAGTGAACCTTCCAACCAGGGGCAGTTCTTC.

The chain couples TRBV6-1 to TRBJ1-6; 7 bases map to TRBD1. V dropped 3 bases and J dropped 1; count of bases not matched to a gene: 6. CDR1 and CDR2 (germline): MNHNS, SASEGT. The CDR3 has 17 residues. CDR3 coding DNA: TGTGCCAGCAGTGAGACAGGGCGGAGGTCCTATAATTCACCCCTCCACTTT. Translated: CASSETGRRSYNSPLHF.

V is TRBV6-1 and J is TRBJ1-5; D remains unclear. Germline V gene lookup returns CDR1 MNHNS and CDR2 SASEGT. V was cut by 3 bases and J by 5 bases, with 5 bases left in between. The CDR3 covers 12 residues. In nucleotides, the CDR3 is TGTGCCAGCAGTGACGGTTATCAGCCCCAGCATTTT. This gives the protein CASSDGYQPQHF.

The chain combines TRBV6-5 with TRBJ2-2; TRBD2 matches 7 bases. Germline-derived CDR1 and CDR2 are MNHEY and SVGAGI. J was trimmed by 7 bases and V by 2 bases; bases with no gene match: 4. The CDR3 is 14 amino acids. The CDR3 region is CASSYDGGVGELFF. DNA of the CDR3: TGTGCCAGCAGTTACGATGGGGGGGTCGGGGAGCTGTTTTTT.

The V call is TRBV29-1, the J call TRBJ1-1, with a weak D call TRBD1 (6 bases). CDR1 is SQVTM and CDR2 is ANQGSEA in the germline V gene. The CDR3 extends over 16 amino acids. Trimming removed 4 bases from V and 0 bases from J, with 18 bases in between. The CDR3 nucleotides read TGCAGCGTTGGGGGATGGACAGAAGAAATGAACACTGAAGCTTTCTTT. Translated: CSVGGWTEEMNTEAFF.

The table lists this clone with a count of one. The chain joins TRBV28 to TRBJ2-7; 7 bases fit TRBD1. The V gene end was trimmed by 3 bases and the J gene end by 5 bases; junction bases not matched to a gene: 4. There are 13 residues in the CDR3. Germline CDR1 is MDHEN and CDR2 is SYDVKM. The CDR3 protein is CASSLTGKDEQYF. The CDR3 DNA follows: TGTGCCAGCAGTTTGACAGGGAAGGACGAGCAGTACTTC.